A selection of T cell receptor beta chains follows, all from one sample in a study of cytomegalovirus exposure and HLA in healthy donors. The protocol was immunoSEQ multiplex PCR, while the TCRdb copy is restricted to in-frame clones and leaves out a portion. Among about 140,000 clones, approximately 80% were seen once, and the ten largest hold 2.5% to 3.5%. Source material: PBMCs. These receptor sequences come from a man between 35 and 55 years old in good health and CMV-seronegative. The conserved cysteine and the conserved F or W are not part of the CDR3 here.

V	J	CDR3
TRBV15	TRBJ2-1	ATSRDRVNLPYNEQF
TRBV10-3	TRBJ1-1	AITPTARNTEAF
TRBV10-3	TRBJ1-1	AISDQGVNTEAF
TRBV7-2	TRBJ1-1	ASTPRDRGINTEAF
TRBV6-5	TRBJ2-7	ASSYSNRGLYEQY
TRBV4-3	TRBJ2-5	ASSQGRLAGGGETQY
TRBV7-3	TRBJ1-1	ASSLRGLGTEAF
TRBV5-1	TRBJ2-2	ASSPTASGSGNTGELF
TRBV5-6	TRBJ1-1	ASSLVWGTETEAF
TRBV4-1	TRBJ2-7	ASSQQITGSSYEQY
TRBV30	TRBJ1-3	AWRGHGGVLNSGNTIY
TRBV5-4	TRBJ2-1	ASSRRLAEYNEQF
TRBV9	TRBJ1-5	ASSVGQGGNQPQH
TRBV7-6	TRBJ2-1	ASSGGTSSYNEQF
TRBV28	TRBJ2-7	ASRGSWTGSYEQY
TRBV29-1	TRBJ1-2	SAVTGTGYGYT
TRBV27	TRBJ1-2	ASTPGTGYYGYT
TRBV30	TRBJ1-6	AWSVTVFNSPLH
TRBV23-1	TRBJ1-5	ASNRQLILPQH
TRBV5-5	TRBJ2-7	ASSLALADSYEQY